This T cell receptor (beta chain) was captured by sequencing in a study of shared T cell receptors in the human thymus. Germline values: CDR1 SGHVS, CDR2 FNYEAQ. This CDR3 region has 15 residues. Trimming pared 4 bases from V and 5 bases from J, leaving 17 bases between. This clone was found once. TCRdb keeps only in-frame clones here, not all; method: immunoSEQ multiplex PCR. This table holds hundreds of thousands of clones, approximately 90% found once. A further study also used this sample, focusing on human thymus T cells. From that second work: The sample donors, healthy Finnish infants, were having corrective surgery for congenital heart defects. There were highly overlapping thymic repertoires among unrelated individuals, as related research reported.

This chain joins TRBV7-6 and TRBJ2-5, with D possibly being TRBD2 (6 bases). Sequences were obtained from thymocytes. The receptor's source is a boy under three years old with a congenital heart defect. This CDR3 is CASSSPGEGLETQYF. CDR3 nucleotide sequence: TGTGCCAGCAGCTCACCGGGAGAGGGCCTGGAGACCCAGTACTTC.